Here is one TCR beta chain with its context. Antigen specificity is unknown. The sample originates from a study of beta chain features in type 1 diabetes. Germline lookup yields CDR1 GTSNPN and CDR2 SVGIG (reference sequence). V was trimmed by 3 bases and J by 8 bases, leaving 11 bases between them. The length of the CDR3 is 13 residues. Reverse transcribing all isolated RNA meant expressed TCRB transcripts were sequenced. Method: immunoSEQ multiplex PCR; TCRdb's copy keeps in-frame clones and lacks some. The data hold nearly 700,000 clones, with over 10% observed a single time. One heparinised blood draw averaging around 100 mL was given by each donor. Findings and caveats of the study: Whether HLA type influences TCRB rearrangement remained unresolved here. It was among patients, rather than healthy donors, that naive, central memory and Treg TCRB repertoires appeared more similar. TCRB CDR3 length was moderately but significantly reduced in all four CD4+ subsets of Type 1 diabetes patients.

The clonotype comes from a man younger than 30 with type 1 diabetes. The sample comprised naive CD4+ T cells from blood. The chain is built from TRBV30 and TRBJ1-6, with D maybe TRBD1 (5 bases). In nucleotides, the CDR3 is TGTGCCTGGAGCCTCGTGGGGGATTCACCCCTCCACTTT. It yields the protein CAWSLVGDSPLHF.